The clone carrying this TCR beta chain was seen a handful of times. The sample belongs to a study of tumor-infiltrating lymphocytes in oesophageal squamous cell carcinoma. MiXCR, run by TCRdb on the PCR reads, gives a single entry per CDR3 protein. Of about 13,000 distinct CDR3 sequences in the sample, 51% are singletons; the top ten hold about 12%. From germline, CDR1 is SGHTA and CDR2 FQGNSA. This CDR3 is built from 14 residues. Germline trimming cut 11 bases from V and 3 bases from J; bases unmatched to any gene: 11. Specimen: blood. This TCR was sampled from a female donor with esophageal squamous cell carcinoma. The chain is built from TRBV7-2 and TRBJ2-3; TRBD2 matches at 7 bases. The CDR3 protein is CASGGRPTTDTQYF. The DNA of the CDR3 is TGTGCCTCCGGGGGGAGACCCACAACAGATACGCAGTATTTT.